This T cell receptor (beta chain) derives from a study of blood T cells in healthy people across ages. Germline CDR1 reads SGHVS; CDR2 reads FQNEAQ. The ends lost 5 bases at V and 3 bases at J; junction bases unmatched: 7. The CDR3 contains 15 residues. At least ten counts were recorded for this clonotype. A second PCR, run for roughly 7 to 11 cycles, used a sample-barcoded 5' primer plus a J-beta primer mix. TCRdb independently ran MiXCR on the 5' RACE reads; one entry per CDR3 protein. The sample shows 630,000 or so distinct CDR3 sequences, 32% of them seen only once. The specimen was blood. The source of this sequence is an elderly woman in good health. The genes are TRBV7-8 and TRBJ2-5, with TRBD1 matching 9 bases. The CDR3 region is CASSIDRGREETQYF. In DNA, the CDR3 is TGTGCCAGCAGCATCGACAGGGGGAGGGAAGAGACCCAGTACTTC.